Below, one TCR beta chain is given with its context. This record belongs to a study of blood T cell repertoires in COVID-19. Background on the study: COVID-19 samples from acute and convalescent phases originated in the United States, Italy and Spain. From T cells, B-cell-depleted T cells, or PBMCs came the material, which was cDNA or gDNA.

The data were produced by immunoSEQ multiplex PCR, yet TCRdb's version contains in-frame clones alone and is incomplete. The sample holds some 250,000 clones, around 85% seen once. Individuals drawn from 24 US areas were roughly 18 to 89 years old. Germline V gene lookup returns CDR1 MNHEY and CDR2 SMNVEV (reference sequence). Trimming pared 3 bases from V and 3 bases from J, leaving 9 bases between. The CDR3 totals 14 residues. Sample: PBMCs or T cells enriched from blood (not recorded which). This chain connects TRBV27 to TRBJ2-1, with D tentatively TRBD1 (5 bases). The source of this sequence is a woman between 45 and 60 years old who had recovered from COVID-19. Here the CDR3 DNA reads TGTGCCAGCAGTTTCCTCGACAGCTACAATGAGCAGTTCTTC. It is translated as CASSFLDSYNEQFF.